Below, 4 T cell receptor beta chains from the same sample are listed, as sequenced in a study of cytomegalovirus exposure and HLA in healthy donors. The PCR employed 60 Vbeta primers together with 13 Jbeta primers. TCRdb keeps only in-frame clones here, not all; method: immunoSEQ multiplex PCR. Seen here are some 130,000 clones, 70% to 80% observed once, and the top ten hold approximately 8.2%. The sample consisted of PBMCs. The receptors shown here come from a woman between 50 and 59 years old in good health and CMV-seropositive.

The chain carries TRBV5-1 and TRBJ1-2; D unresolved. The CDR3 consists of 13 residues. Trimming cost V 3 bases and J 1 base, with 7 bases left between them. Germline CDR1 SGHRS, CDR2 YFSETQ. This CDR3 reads CASSYDSNYGYTF. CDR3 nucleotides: TGCGCCAGCAGCTATGATAGTAACTATGGCTACACCTTC. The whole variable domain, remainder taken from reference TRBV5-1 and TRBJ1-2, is KAGVTQTPRYLIKTRGQQVTLSCSPISGHRSVSWYQQTPGQGLQFLFEYFSETQRNKGNFPGRFSGRQFSNSRSEMNVSTLELGDSALYLCASSYDSNYGYTFGSGTRLTVV.

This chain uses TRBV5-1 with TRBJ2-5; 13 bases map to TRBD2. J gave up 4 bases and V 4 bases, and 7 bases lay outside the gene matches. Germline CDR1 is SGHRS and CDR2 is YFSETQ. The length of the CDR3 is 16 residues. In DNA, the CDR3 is TGCGCCAGCAGCCCCACTAGCGGGGGGGCCGGAGAGACCCAGTACTTC. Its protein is CASSPTSGGAGETQYF.

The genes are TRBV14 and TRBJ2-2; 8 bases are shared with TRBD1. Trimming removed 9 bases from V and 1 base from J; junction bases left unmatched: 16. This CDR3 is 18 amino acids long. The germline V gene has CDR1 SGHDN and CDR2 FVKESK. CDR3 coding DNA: TGTGCCAGGGGACAGAGGGCAGGGGGCGCGGGGAACACCGGGGAGCTGTTTTTT. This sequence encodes CARGQRAGGAGNTGELFF.

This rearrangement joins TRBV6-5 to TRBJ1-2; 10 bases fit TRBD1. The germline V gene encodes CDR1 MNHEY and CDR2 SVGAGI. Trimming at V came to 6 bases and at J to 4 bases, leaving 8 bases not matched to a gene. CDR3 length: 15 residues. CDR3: CASRPGTGASYGYTF. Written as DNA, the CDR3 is TGTGCCAGCAGGCCCGGGACAGGGGCGTCCTATGGCTACACCTTC.